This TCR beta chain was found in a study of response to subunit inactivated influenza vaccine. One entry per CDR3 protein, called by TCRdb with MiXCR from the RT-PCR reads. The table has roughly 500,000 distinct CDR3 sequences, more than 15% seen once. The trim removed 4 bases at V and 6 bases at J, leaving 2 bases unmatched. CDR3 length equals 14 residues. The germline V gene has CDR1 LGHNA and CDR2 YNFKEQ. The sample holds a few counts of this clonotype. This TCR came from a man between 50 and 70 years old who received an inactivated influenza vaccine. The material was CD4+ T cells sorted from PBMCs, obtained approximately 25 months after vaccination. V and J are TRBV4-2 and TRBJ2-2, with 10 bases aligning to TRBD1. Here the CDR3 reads CASSRDRGPGELFF. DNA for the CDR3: TGTGCCAGCAGCCGGGACAGGGGTCCCGGGGAGCTGTTTTTT.